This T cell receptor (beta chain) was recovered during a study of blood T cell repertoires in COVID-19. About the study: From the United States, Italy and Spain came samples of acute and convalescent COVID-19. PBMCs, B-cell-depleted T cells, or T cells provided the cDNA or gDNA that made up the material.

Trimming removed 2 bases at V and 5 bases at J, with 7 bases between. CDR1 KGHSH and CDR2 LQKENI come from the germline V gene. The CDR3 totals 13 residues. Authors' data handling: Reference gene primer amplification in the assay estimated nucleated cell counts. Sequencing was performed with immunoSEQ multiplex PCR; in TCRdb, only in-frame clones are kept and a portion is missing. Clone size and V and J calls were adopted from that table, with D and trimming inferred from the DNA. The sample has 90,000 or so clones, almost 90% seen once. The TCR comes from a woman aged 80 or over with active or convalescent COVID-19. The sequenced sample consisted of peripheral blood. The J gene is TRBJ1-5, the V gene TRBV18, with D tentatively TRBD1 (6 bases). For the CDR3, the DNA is TGTGCCAGCTCACCAAAGGGGGATCAGCCCCAGCATTTT. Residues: CASSPKGDQPQHF.